One and the same sample provided the 2 T cell receptor beta chains below, sequenced in a study of blood T cells in healthy people across ages. The authors ran a second PCR of about 6 to 12 cycles using a sample-barcoded 5' primer and a J-beta primer mix. In TCRdb, the 5' RACE reads were re-called with MiXCR into one record per CDR3 protein. The data hold about 970,000 distinct CDR3 sequences, with roughly 51% observed a single time. Sequencing was done on a sample of blood. These TCRs come from a woman aged 55-69 years in good health.

The chain has TRBV14 and TRBJ2-1; TRBD1 matches at 9 bases. Germline-derived CDR1 and CDR2 are SGHDN and FVKESK. Germline trimming cut 6 bases from V and 0 bases from J; bases unmatched to any gene: 3. The CDR3 extends over 15 amino acids. The CDR3 here is CASRDRGSSYNEQFF. The CDR3 DNA sequence: TGTGCCAGCAGGGACAGGGGCAGCTCCTACAATGAGCAGTTCTTC.

The V call is TRBV6-5, the J call TRBJ2-5; tentatively, D is TRBD1 or TRBD2 (5 bases each). The CDR3 is 15 residues long. V lost 6 bases, J lost 2 bases, and 16 bases lay in between. CDR1 MNHEY and CDR2 SVGAGI come from the germline V gene. The CDR3 coding sequence is TGTGCCAGCAGCCGACCGGGACGGACGCAAGAGACCCAGTACTTC. Translation gives CASSRPGRTQETQYF.